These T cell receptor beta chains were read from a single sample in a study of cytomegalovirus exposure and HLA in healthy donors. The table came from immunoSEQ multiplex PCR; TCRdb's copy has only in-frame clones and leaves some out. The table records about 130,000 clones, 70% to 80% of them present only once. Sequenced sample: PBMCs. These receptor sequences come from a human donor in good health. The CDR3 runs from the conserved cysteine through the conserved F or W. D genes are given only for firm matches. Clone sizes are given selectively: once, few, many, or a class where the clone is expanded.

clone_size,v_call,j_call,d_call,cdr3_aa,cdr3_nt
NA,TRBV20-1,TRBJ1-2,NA,CSGMWHTGYTF,TGCAGTGGAATGTGGCACACAGGCTACACCTTC
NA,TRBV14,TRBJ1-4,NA,CASSQDLGRTNEKLFF,TGTGCCAGCAGCCAAGATCTAGGGAGAACTAATGAAAAACTGTTTTTT
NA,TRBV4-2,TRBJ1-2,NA,CASSPSNRGGYTF,TGTGCCAGCAGCCCTTCCAATCGGGGTGGCTACACCTTC
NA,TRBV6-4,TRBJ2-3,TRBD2,CASSAGGDTQYF,TGTGCCAGCAGTGCCGGGGGGGATACGCAGTATTTT
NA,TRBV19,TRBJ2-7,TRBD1,CASSLGTGGLYEQYF,TGTGCCAGTAGTCTCGGGACAGGGGGCTTATACGAGCAGTACTTC
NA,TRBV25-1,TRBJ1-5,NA,CASSARDLRDSNQPQHF,TGTGCCAGCAGTGCCCGGGATTTGAGGGATAGCAATCAGCCCCAGCATTTT
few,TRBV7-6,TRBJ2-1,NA,CACSLEASEGAIEQFF,TGTGCCTGCAGCTTAGAGGCTAGCGAGGGGGCAATTGAGCAGTTCTTC
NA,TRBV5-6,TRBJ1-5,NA,CASSFGRGGNQPQHF,TGTGCCAGCAGCTTCGGAAGGGGTGGCAATCAGCCCCAGCATTTT
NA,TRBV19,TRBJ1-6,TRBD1,CASTPGQGSTSPLHF,TGTGCCAGTACCCCGGGACAGGGGAGCACTTCACCCCTCCACTTT
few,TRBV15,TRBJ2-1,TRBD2,CATSREPSGALVQFF,TGTGCCACCAGCAGGGAGCCTAGCGGGGCTCTGGTGCAGTTCTTC
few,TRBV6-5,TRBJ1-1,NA,CASSPWRVNTEAFF,TGTGCCAGCAGCCCGTGGAGGGTGAACACTGAAGCTTTCTTT
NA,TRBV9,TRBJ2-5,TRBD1,CASSVTGGETQYF,TGTGCCAGCAGCGTAACAGGGGGAGAGACCCAGTACTTC
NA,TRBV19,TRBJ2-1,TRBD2,CASSISGRRLGDNEQFF,TGTGCCAGTAGTATTTCCGGGAGGCGGCTTGGGGACAATGAGCAGTTCTTC
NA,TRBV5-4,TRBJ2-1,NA,CASSPVGWENEQFF,TGTGCCAGCAGCCCGGTCGGGTGGGAGAATGAGCAGTTCTTC
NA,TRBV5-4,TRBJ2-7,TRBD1,CASSSIGQGYEQYF,TGTGCCAGCAGCTCAATAGGACAGGGCTACGAGCAGTACTTC
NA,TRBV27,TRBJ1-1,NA,CASTPGGNTEAFF,TGTGCCAGCACCCCCGGTGGGAACACTGAAGCTTTCTTT
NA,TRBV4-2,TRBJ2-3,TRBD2,CASSQDVASGSDTQYF,TGTGCCAGCAGCCAAGATGTGGCTAGCGGGAGTGATACGCAGTATTTT
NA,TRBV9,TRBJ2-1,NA,CASSVGPSGGDNEQFF,TGTGCCAGCAGCGTGGGCCCGTCGGGCGGGGACAATGAGCAGTTCTTC
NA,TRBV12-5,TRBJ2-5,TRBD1,CASGSDRGETQYF,TGTGCTAGTGGTTCCGACAGGGGCGAGACCCAGTACTTC
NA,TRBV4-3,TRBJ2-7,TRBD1,CASSRTGGSYEQYF,TGCGCCAGCAGCCGGACAGGGGGCTCCTACGAGCAGTACTTC
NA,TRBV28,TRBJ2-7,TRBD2,CASSFAGGVYEQYF,TGTGCCAGCAGTTTTGCGGGAGGTGTCTACGAGCAGTACTTC
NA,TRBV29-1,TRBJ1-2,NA,CSVESGSDGYTF,TGCAGCGTTGAATCAGGGTCCGATGGCTACACCTTC
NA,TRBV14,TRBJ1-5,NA,CATRRERQPQHF,TGTGCCACCCGGAGGGAGCGGCAGCCCCAGCATTTT
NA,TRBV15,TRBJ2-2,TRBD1,CATSRERGGPGELFF,TGTGCCACCAGCAGAGAAAGAGGGGGCCCCGGGGAGCTGTTTTTT
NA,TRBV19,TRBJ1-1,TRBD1,CASSTETGGLNTEAFF,TGTGCCAGTAGTACGGAGACAGGGGGACTGAACACTGAAGCTTTCTTT
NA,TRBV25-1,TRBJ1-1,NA,CASSEFAYSMNTEAFF,TGTGCCAGCAGTGAATTCGCATATAGCATGAACACTGAAGCTTTCTTT
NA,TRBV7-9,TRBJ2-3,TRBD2,CASSSEAGWGADTQYF,TGTGCCAGCAGCTCGGAAGCGGGGTGGGGGGCAGATACGCAGTATTTT
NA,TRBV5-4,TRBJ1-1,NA,CASTVGATTEAFF,TGTGCCAGCACCGTTGGAGCAACGACTGAAGCTTTCTTT
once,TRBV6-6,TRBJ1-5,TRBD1,CASIPQGAGNQPQHF,TGTGCCAGCATTCCGCAGGGGGCGGGCAATCAGCCCCAGCATTTT
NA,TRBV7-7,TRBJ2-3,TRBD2,CASSSLAGGPTDTQYF,TGTGCCAGCAGCTCGCTAGCGGGAGGGCCCACAGATACGCAGTATTTT
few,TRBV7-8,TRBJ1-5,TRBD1,CASSLDRAGQPQHF,TGTGCCAGCAGCTTGGACAGGGCGGGGCAGCCCCAGCATTTT
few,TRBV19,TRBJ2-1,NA,CASSVRGAAYNEQFF,TGTGCCAGTAGCGTCCGGGGGGCCGCCTACAATGAGCAGTTCTTC
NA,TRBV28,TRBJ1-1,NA,CASSFSPGSGAEAFF,TGTGCCAGCAGTTTTTCGCCGGGATCAGGCGCTGAAGCTTTCTTT
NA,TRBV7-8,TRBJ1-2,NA,CASSPKGHLLYGYTF,TGTGCCAGCAGCCCAAAGGGACACCTGCTATATGGCTACACCTTC
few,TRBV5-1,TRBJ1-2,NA,CASSLSGYGYTF,TGCGCCAGCAGTTTGAGCGGCTATGGCTACACCTTC
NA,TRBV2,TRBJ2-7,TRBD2,CASSGLAGGPAPYEQYF,TGTGCCAGCAGCGGACTAGCGGGGGGCCCGGCCCCCTACGAGCAGTACTTC
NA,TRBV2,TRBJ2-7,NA,CASDQGGYEQYF,TGTGCCAGCGACCAGGGGGGCTACGAGCAGTACTTC
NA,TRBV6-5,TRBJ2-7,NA,CASRRDSPYEQYF,TGTGCCAGCAGACGCGACAGCCCCTACGAGCAGTACTTC
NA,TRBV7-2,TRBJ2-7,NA,CASSPAWPSYEQYF,TGTGCCAGCAGCCCTGCCTGGCCCTCCTACGAGCAGTACTTC
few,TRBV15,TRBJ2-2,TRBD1,CATALTGGISGELFF,TGTGCCACCGCCTTAACAGGGGGCATTTCCGGGGAGCTGTTTTTT
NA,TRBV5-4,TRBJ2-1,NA,CASSPWQGLVSEQFF,TGTGCCAGCAGCCCTTGGCAGGGGTTGGTTTCTGAGCAGTTCTTC
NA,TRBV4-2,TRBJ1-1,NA,CASSSQTPNTEAFF,TGTGCCAGCAGCTCTCAGACTCCGAACACTGAAGCTTTCTTT
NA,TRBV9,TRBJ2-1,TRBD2,CASSVEGSGIPYNEQFF,TGTGCCAGCAGCGTAGAGGGTAGCGGGATCCCCTACAATGAGCAGTTCTTC
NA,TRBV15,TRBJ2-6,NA,CATSGQLDSGANVLTF,TGTGCCACCAGCGGACAGCTCGACTCTGGGGCCAACGTCCTGACTTTC
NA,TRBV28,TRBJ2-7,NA,CASSTPGSHEQYF,TGTGCCAGCAGTACCCCGGGGAGCCACGAGCAGTACTTC
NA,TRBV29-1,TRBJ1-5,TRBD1,CSVETGQSNQPQHF,TGCAGCGTTGAAACGGGACAGAGCAATCAGCCCCAGCATTTT
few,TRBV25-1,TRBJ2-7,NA,CASSEHIGGYEQYF,TGTGCCAGCAGTGAACATATCGGGGGCTACGAGCAGTACTTC
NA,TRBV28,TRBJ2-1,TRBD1,CASSRAQGAAGNEQFF,TGTGCCAGCAGTCGCGCACAGGGGGCTGCCGGCAATGAGCAGTTCTTC
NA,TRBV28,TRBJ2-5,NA,CASSRGGPQETQYF,TGTGCCAGCAGTAGGGGGGGGCCCCAAGAGACCCAGTACTTC
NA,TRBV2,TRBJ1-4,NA,CASMRLQANEKLFF,TGTGCCAGCATGCGGTTACAGGCTAATGAAAAACTGTTTTTT
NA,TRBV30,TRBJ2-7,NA,CAWSRTVITYEQYF,TGTGCCTGGAGTCGGACAGTTATCACCTACGAGCAGTACTTC
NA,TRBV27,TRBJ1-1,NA,CASSLSWGLNTEAFF,TGTGCCAGCAGTTTATCATGGGGCCTGAACACTGAAGCTTTCTTT
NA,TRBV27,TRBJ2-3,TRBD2,CASSGRWLAGRGTDTQYF,TGTGCCAGCAGTGGCCGTTGGCTAGCGGGGAGAGGCACAGATACGCAGTATTTT